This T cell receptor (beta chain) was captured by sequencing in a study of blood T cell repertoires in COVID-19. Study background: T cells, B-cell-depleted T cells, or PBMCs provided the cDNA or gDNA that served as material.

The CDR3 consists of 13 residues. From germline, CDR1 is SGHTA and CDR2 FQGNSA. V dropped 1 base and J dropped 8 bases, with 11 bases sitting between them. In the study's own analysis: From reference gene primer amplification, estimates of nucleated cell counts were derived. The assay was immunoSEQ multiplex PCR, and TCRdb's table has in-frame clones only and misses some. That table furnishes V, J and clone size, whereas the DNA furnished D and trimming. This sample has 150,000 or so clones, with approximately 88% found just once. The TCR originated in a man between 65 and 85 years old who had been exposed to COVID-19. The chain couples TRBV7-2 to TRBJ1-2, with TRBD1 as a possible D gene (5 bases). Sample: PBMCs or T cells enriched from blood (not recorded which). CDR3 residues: CASSLVGARGYTF. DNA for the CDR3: TGTGCCAGCAGCTTAGTAGGGGCTAGAGGCTACACCTTC. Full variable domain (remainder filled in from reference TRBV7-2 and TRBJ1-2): GAGVSQSPSNKVTEKGKDVELRCDPISGHTALYWYRQSLGQGLEFLIYFQGNSAPDKSGLPSDRFSAERTGGSVSTLTIQRTQQEDSAVYLCASSLVGARGYTFGSGTRLTVV.